The rows below give T cell receptor beta chains drawn from one sample of a study of CD8+CD57+ T cells in acquired aplastic anemia. TCRdb fed the reads into MiXCR, producing one record per CDR3 protein. The sample holds some 140,000 distinct CDR3 sequences; around two fifths are singletons and the top ten take roughly 8.9%. The sample was sorted CD4+, CD8+, or CD8+CD57+ T cells (not recorded which) from PBMCs. The receptors originated from a human donor in good health, serving as a control. The CDR3 runs from the conserved cysteine through the conserved F or W. A D gene is named only where the DNA matches it firmly. Size is stated for part of the rows, as once, few or many counts, or as a class when the clone is expanded.

TRBD2,TRBJ2-5,many,TRBV9,CASSVAKGGGQETQYF,TGTGCCAGCAGCGTAGCAAAGGGCGGGGGCCAAGAGACCCAGTACTTC
NA,TRBJ1-3,many,TRBV19,CASIGLGFSGNTIYF,TGTGCCAGTATTGGGCTGGGATTCTCTGGAAACACCATATATTTT
TRBD2,TRBJ2-2,many,TRBV7-6,CASSLVLAGAAGELFF,TGTGCCAGCAGCTTAGTGCTAGCGGGGGCCGCCGGGGAGCTGTTTTTT
TRBD1,TRBJ2-5,NA,TRBV7-9,CASSLEGTGGRETQYF,TGTGCCAGCAGCTTGGAGGGGACAGGGGGGAGGGAGACCCAGTACTTC
TRBD1,TRBJ1-2,NA,TRBV25-1,CASSEGQGYGYTF,TGTGCCAGCAGTGAGGGACAGGGTTATGGCTACACCTTC
TRBD1,TRBJ2-1,NA,TRBV19,CASSRTGSEQFF,TGTGCCAGTAGTCGGACAGGGAGTGAGCAGTTCTTC
NA,TRBJ1-5,many,TRBV10-2,CASSEQQRGVLLQGGQPQHF,TGCGCCAGCAGTGAGCAGCAGAGGGGAGTACTCCTACAGGGCGGTCAGCCCCAGCATTTT
TRBD1,TRBJ1-1,many,TRBV6-2/TRBV6-3,CASSLGQGRNTEAFF,TGTGCCAGCAGTTTAGGACAGGGACGGAACACTGAAGCTTTCTTT
NA,TRBJ1-6,NA,TRBV19,CASSTTWSNNSPLHF,TGTGCCAGTAGTACCACATGGTCGAATAATTCACCCCTCCACTTT
TRBD1,TRBJ1-2,once,TRBV9,CASSSTTGAHYGYTF,TGTGCCAGCAGCTCGACGACAGGGGCTCACTATGGCTACACCTTC
NA,TRBJ1-2,many,TRBV12-5,CASGLEVGANYGYTF,TGTGCTAGTGGTTTGGAGGTGGGGGCAAACTATGGCTACACCTTC
TRBD1,TRBJ2-7,many,TRBV6-2/TRBV6-3,CASRWGQGGYEQYF,TGTGCCAGCAGATGGGGACAGGGAGGCTACGAGCAGTACTTC
TRBD2,TRBJ2-7,NA,TRBV5-1,CASSLLSGTSGKIYEQYF,TGCGCCAGCAGCTTGTTGTCCGGGACTAGCGGGAAGATCTACGAGCAGTACTTC
NA,TRBJ2-7,few,TRBV30,CAGISWGSPYEQYF,TGTGCCGGAATAAGTTGGGGTTCCCCCTACGAGCAGTACTTC
TRBD1,TRBJ1-2,many,TRBV6-1,CASSQPGQRYGYTF,TGTGCCAGCAGTCAACCGGGACAGAGATATGGCTACACCTTC
NA,TRBJ1-1,many,TRBV5-1,CASSLEQGLTEAFF,TGCGCCAGCAGCTTGGAACAGGGTCTCACTGAAGCTTTCTTT
NA,TRBJ1-6,many,TRBV15,CATSGNTGLSYNSPLHF,TGTGCCACCAGCGGAAATACGGGCCTCAGCTATAATTCACCCCTCCACTTT
TRBD2,TRBJ2-3,many,TRBV20-1,CSASGTSHTDTQYF,TGCAGTGCTAGCGGGACTAGCCACACAGATACGCAGTATTTT
TRBD2,TRBJ2-5,NA,TRBV10-3,CAISESNPGLFVRETQYF,TGTGCCATCAGTGAGTCTAACCCGGGACTATTCGTTCGAGAGACCCAGTACTTC
NA,TRBJ2-2,many,TRBV12-5,CASGLVGYTGELFF,TGTGCTAGTGGTTTGGTAGGGTACACCGGGGAGCTGTTTTTT
NA,TRBJ1-2,NA,TRBV29-1,CSAEDRNYGYTF,TGCAGCGCTGAAGACCGAAACTATGGCTACACCTTC
TRBD1,TRBJ2-5,NA,TRBV5-1,CASSLGQESEETQYF,TGCGCCAGCAGCCTGGGACAGGAGAGTGAAGAGACCCAGTACTTC
TRBD2,TRBJ2-1,many,TRBV5-1,CASSLGAGVPILQFF,TGCGCCAGCAGCTTGGGGGCGGGAGTCCCCATATTGCAGTTCTTC
NA,TRBJ1-6,NA,TRBV20-1,CSFRAGVVSPLHF,TGCAGTTTCCGAGCCGGGGTAGTGTCACCCCTCCACTTT
TRBD2,TRBJ2-6,many,TRBV7-8,CASSPLAGGPGANVLTF,TGTGCCAGCAGCCCCCTAGCGGGAGGGCCAGGGGCCAACGTCCTGACTTTC
TRBD2,TRBJ2-3,once,TRBV10-3,CAISSGTSGGNTQYF,TGTGCCATCAGCAGCGGGACTAGCGGGGGAAATACGCAGTATTTT
NA,TRBJ1-2,NA,TRBV2,CASTGVGVGGYTF,TGTGCCAGCACGGGTGTAGGGGTGGGTGGCTACACCTTC
TRBD2,TRBJ2-5,many,TRBV2,CARSAEREVKETQYF,TGTGCCAGAAGCGCGGAGCGGGAGGTAAAAGAGACCCAGTACTTC
NA,TRBJ1-1,many,TRBV28,CASRAVTEAFF,TGTGCCAGCAGGGCAGTCACTGAAGCTTTCTTT
NA,TRBJ2-7,NA,TRBV29-1,CSVEDRGGNGEQYF,TGCAGCGTTGAAGATCGGGGTGGCAACGGGGAGCAGTACTTC
NA,TRBJ2-1,many,TRBV30,CAWSWGGRGEQFF,TGTGCCTGGAGTTGGGGGGGGCGGGGTGAGCAGTTCTTC
NA,TRBJ2-1,few,TRBV24-1,CATSDGLSNEQFF,TGTGCCACCAGTGACGGGCTGTCTAATGAGCAGTTCTTC
TRBD1,TRBJ1-4,NA,TRBV5-6,CASSLARQGDEKLFF,TGTGCCAGCAGCTTGGCGCGACAGGGTGATGAAAAACTGTTTTTT
TRBD1,TRBJ1-2,NA,TRBV25-1,CASSVTGFTGYGYTF,TGTGCCAGCAGTGTGACAGGGTTCACGGGCTATGGCTACACCTTC
TRBD1,TRBJ2-7,NA,TRBV7-9,CASSRTGANYEQYF,TGTGCCAGCAGCAGGACAGGGGCCAACTACGAGCAGTACTTC
TRBD2,TRBJ2-1,NA,TRBV30,CAGLGGRASYEQFF,TGTGCAGGACTCGGCGGGAGGGCCTCATATGAGCAGTTCTTC
TRBD2,TRBJ2-1,many,TRBV15,CATSSLPGVAGVSEQFF,TGTGCCACCAGCAGCCTACCGGGAGTAGCGGGGGTTAGTGAGCAGTTCTTC
TRBD1,TRBJ1-4,many,TRBV24-1,CATSDPRTGAGEKLFF,TGTGCCACCAGTGACCCCCGGACAGGGGCAGGGGAAAAACTGTTTTTT
TRBD1,TRBJ1-2,many,TRBV12-3/TRBV12-4,CASSLETGAVDTF,TGTGCCAGCAGTTTGGAGACAGGGGCTGTAGACACCTTC
NA,TRBJ2-5,NA,TRBV24-1,CATSEAGDLETQYF,TGTGCCACCAGTGAGGCTGGCGATTTGGAGACCCAGTACTTC
TRBD1,TRBJ1-1,many,TRBV19,CASWSEDRRVTEAFF,TGTGCCAGTTGGTCCGAGGACAGGAGAGTAACTGAAGCTTTCTTT
TRBD1,TRBJ1-6,NA,TRBV9,CASSSDRGLVNSPLHF,TGTGCCAGCAGCTCCGACAGGGGCTTGGTTAATTCACCCCTCCACTTT
NA,TRBJ2-1,NA,TRBV7-2,CASSSYNEQSF,TGTGCCAGCAGCTCCTACAATGAGCAGTCCTTC
NA,TRBJ1-2,NA,TRBV10-3,CAISESHVGYTF,TGTGCCATCAGTGAGTCGCATGTTGGCTACACCTTC
TRBD1,TRBJ2-4,few,TRBV11-1,CASSLQGSKNIQYF,TGTGCCAGCAGCCTACAGGGGTCCAAAAACATTCAGTACTTC
TRBD2,TRBJ2-5,NA,TRBV20-1,CSSSGGHQETQYF,TGCAGTTCAAGCGGGGGGCACCAAGAGACCCAGTACTTC
TRBD1,TRBJ2-7,NA,TRBV2,CASAYRGRTGPEQYF,TGTGCCAGCGCGTATCGGGGTAGGACAGGGCCCGAGCAGTACTTC
NA,TRBJ1-2,NA,TRBV30,CAWNVGLGGYTF,TGTGCCTGGAATGTGGGGCTTGGTGGCTACACCTTC
NA,TRBJ1-3,many,TRBV29-1,CSVGEDVYSGNTIYF,TGCAGCGTTGGGGAAGACGTATACTCTGGAAACACCATATATTTT
TRBD1,TRBJ1-5,many,TRBV18,CASSLTGEEQPQHF,TGTGCCAGCTCACTCACAGGGGAGGAACAGCCCCAGCATTTT
NA,TRBJ2-7,many,TRBV19,CASKGGVSSYEQYF,TGTGCCAGTAAGGGCGGGGTGAGCTCCTACGAGCAGTACTTC
NA,TRBJ2-5,NA,TRBV2,CASSGTGRETQYF,TGTGCCAGCAGTGGCACGGGGAGGGAGACCCAGTACTTC
NA,TRBJ2-5,many,TRBV19,CASSRDWRQETQYF,TGTGCCAGTAGCCGGGACTGGAGGCAAGAGACCCAGTACTTC
TRBD2,TRBJ2-2,NA,TRBV19,CASSFGLAGSIGELFF,TGTGCCAGTAGTTTTGGACTAGCGGGGAGCATCGGGGAGCTGTTTTTT
TRBD1,TRBJ2-7,NA,TRBV7-9,CASSWRQGDEQYF,TGTGCCAGCAGCTGGAGACAGGGTGACGAGCAGTACTTC
TRBD2,TRBJ2-5,many,TRBV9,CASSVAAGGQETQYF,TGTGCCAGCAGCGTAGCAGCGGGGGGGCAAGAGACCCAGTACTTC
NA,TRBJ1-1,few,TRBV29-1,CSVEDSGRKRNTEAFF,TGCAGCGTTGAAGATTCGGGCAGGAAGCGGAACACTGAAGCTTTCTTT
TRBD1,TRBJ2-7,many,TRBV6-5,CASSYSGTGFYEQYF,TGTGCCAGCAGTTACTCCGGGACAGGGTTCTACGAGCAGTACTTC
NA,TRBJ1-6,NA,TRBV2,CASSPNPGRAAINSPLHF,TGTGCCAGCAGCCCTAACCCCGGGAGAGCTGCTATTAATTCACCCCTCCACTTT